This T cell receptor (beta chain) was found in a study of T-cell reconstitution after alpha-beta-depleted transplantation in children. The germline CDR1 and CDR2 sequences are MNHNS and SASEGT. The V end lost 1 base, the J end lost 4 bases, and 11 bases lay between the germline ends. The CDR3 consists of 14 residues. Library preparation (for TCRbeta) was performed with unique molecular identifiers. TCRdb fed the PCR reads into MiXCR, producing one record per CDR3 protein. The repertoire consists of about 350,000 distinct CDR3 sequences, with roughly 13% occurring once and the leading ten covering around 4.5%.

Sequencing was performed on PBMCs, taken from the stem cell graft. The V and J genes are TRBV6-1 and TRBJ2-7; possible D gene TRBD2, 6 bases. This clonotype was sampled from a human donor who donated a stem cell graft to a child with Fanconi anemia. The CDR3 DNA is TGTGCCAGCAGTGAAGTTGGAGGGCGGTACGAGCAGTACGTC. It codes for CASSEVGGRYEQYV.